Below are 29 T cell receptor beta chains sequenced from a single sample in a study of T cells in Graves' hyperthyroidism and ophthalmopathy. It was RNA transcripts that yielded the amplified TCR beta CDR3 regions. The HTBI primer set drove a first-round RT-PCR of the TCR CDR3. MiXCR, applied by TCRdb to the multiplex PCR reads, yields one record per CDR3 protein. The sample records 540,000 or so distinct CDR3 sequences, 40% to 55% being singletons. Sequencing was done on a sample of peripheral blood or thyroid tissue (not recorded which). These receptors were collected from an adult woman with Graves' disease, either hyperthyroidism or ophthalmopathy (not recorded which).

This clonotype was recorded a few times. The junction departs from germline at one end; a sequencing error may be responsible. This chain connects TRBV5-1 to TRBJ2-2; D is perhaps TRBD2 (5 bases). Per germline, CDR1 SGHRS and CDR2 YFSETQ. The CDR3 runs 13 residues. The DNA for the CDR3 is TGCGCCAGCAGCTTAACGCGGACCGGGGAGCTGTCTTTT. Its translation is CASSLTRTGELSF. Full variable domain (remainder filled in from reference TRBV5-1 and TRBJ2-2): KAGVTQTPRYLIKTRGQQVTLSCSPISGHRSVSWYQQTPGQGLQFLFEYFSETQRNKGNFPGRFSGRQFSNSRSEMNVSTLELGDSALYLCASSLTRTGELSFGEGSRLTVL.

The gene calls are TRBV7-9 and TRBJ1-1, with unresolved D. The germline V and J ends were trimmed by 5 bases and 8 bases, with 9 bases remaining between them. From germline, CDR1 is SEHNR and CDR2 FQNEAQ (reference sequence). The CDR3 has 11 residues. The CDR3 protein is CASSRYREAFF. In DNA form, the CDR3 reads TGTGCCAGCAGCCGCTACCGGGAAGCTTTCTTT.

There are many counts of this clonotype. This chain joins TRBV12-3 or TRBV12-4 and TRBJ1-5; D remains unclear. V lost 6 bases and J 8 bases, leaving 14 bases between the germline ends. The CDR3 extends over 13 amino acids. CDR3 DNA: TGTGCCAGCAGATTGGACGGGAGGGAGCCCCAGCATTTT. Translated, it gives CASRLDGREPQHF.

This clonotype has a count of ten or more. The chain carries TRBV10-3 and TRBJ2-7; TRBD2 agrees at 16 bases. V shed 7 bases, J shed 5 bases, and the junction held 11 bases outside the gene matches. The germline gives CDR1 ENHRY, CDR2 SYGVKD. The CDR3 totals 17 residues. DNA for the CDR3: TGTGCCATCAAGCCCCAATCGGGACTAGCGGGGGGGGACGAGCAGTACTTC. Translating gives CAIKPQSGLAGGDEQYF.

This chain links TRBV7-9 with TRBJ1-6; possibly TRBD1 for D (5 bases). This CDR3 has 13 residues. The ends were cut back, 4 bases at V and 7 bases at J, with 8 bases in the middle. Germline assignment: CDR1 SEHNR and CDR2 FQNEAQ (reference sequence). For the CDR3, the DNA is TGTGCCAGCAGCTGGGGGTCCAATTCACCCCTCCACTTT. It is translated as CASSWGSNSPLHF.

V is TRBV7-9 and J is TRBJ2-4; tentative D call: TRBD1 (6 bases). With 5 bases removed from V and 13 bases from J, the gap between germline ends came to 27 bases. This CDR3 comprises 16 residues. Germline V gene data show CDR1 as SEHNR and CDR2 as FQNEAQ (reference sequence). Here the CDR3 DNA reads TGTGCCAGCAGCCCCAGGGGAGCCAATTTGCAGGGTGAGCAGTACTTC. It codes for CASSPRGANLQGEQYF.

The chain recombines TRBV28 with TRBJ2-7; no clear D gene. The CDR3 is 13 amino acids. CDR1 is MDHEN and CDR2 is SYDVKM in the germline V gene. Trimming took off 5 bases at V and 4 bases at J, with 12 bases between the two ends. The DNA for the CDR3 is TGTGCCAGCAGTCTCCCCCCCATATACGAGCAGTACTTC. This sequence encodes CASSLPPIYEQYF.

This clonotype has more than one count but fewer than ten. The chain links TRBV28 to TRBJ1-1, with a tentative D call TRBD1 (5 bases). Germline CDR1 reads MDHEN; CDR2 reads SYDVKM. V was clipped by 3 bases and J by 4 bases, with 15 bases between them. This CDR3 comprises 15 residues. CDR3 coding DNA: TGTGCCAGCAGTTTGGGTCAGGGTTTCCGCACTGAAGCTTTCTTT. Protein product: CASSLGQGFRTEAFF.

On this clonotype: The CDR3 carries no conserved terminal phenylalanine or tryptophan, so it likely arises from a read error. No DNA is shown, since the ends of the CDR3 on it are uncertain; the CDR3 is the one TCRdb lists. The chain joins TRBV2 to TRBJ1-6. The CDR3 is 9 amino acids long, termini counted. Germline values: CDR1 SNHLY, CDR2 FYNNEI. The CDR3 sequence: CASSDLNPA.

In the case of this clonotype: The CDR3 end shows no conserved phenylalanine or tryptophan, and so a read error is likely. The DNA is left out, because the CDR3 cannot be placed on it with certainty; the CDR3 is given as TCRdb lists it. The CDR3 loop reads CSARDTANY. The J gene is TRBJ1-1, the V gene TRBV20-1. From its first to its last residue, the CDR3 has 9 amino acids. Germline loops: CDR1 DFQATT, CDR2 SNEGSKA (reference sequence).

The chain links TRBV25-1 to TRBJ1-6, with unresolved D. The CDR3 runs to 17 residues. V lost 3 bases and J lost 3, with 15 bases in between. Germline CDR1 MGHDK, CDR2 SYGVNS. In DNA form, the CDR3 reads TGTGCCAGCAGTGAGCCTCCGACCGCAGTCTATAATTCACCCCTCCACTTT. Amino acid sequence: CASSEPPTAVYNSPLHF.

The J gene is TRBJ2-7, the V gene TRBV2; TRBD1 matches at 10 bases. Germline V CDR1 and CDR2: SNHLY, FYNNEI. The CDR3 is 18 residues long. Germline trimming cut 4 bases from V and 0 bases from J; bases unmatched to any gene: 12. The CDR3 nucleotides are TGTGCCAGCAGTGGGGTGGGGACAGGGGCGAAGAGCTCCTACGAGCAGTACTTC. It translates to CASSGVGTGAKSSYEQYF.

V usage is TRBV20-1 and J usage is TRBJ2-2; no firm D call. The CDR3 loop spans 11 amino acids. The germline V gene encodes CDR1 DFQATT and CDR2 SNEGSKA (reference sequence). Trimming shortened V by 2 bases and J by 9 bases, and 7 bases separated the two germline ends. The CDR3: CSARRRRELFF. The CDR3 nucleotides read TGCAGTGCTAGACGAAGGAGGGAGCTGTTTTTT.

At least ten counts were recorded for this clonotype. The rearrangement uses TRBV10-2 and TRBJ1-1, with a weak D call TRBD1 (5 bases). This CDR3 comprises 13 residues. Germline V lookup: CDR1 WSHSY, CDR2 SAAADI. V was cut by 3 bases and J by 3 bases, with 8 bases left in between. The CDR3 nucleotides are TGCGCCAGCAGTGAACCAGGGTACACTGAAGCTTTCTTT. It translates to CASSEPGYTEAFF.

This clonotype was detected ten times or more. V and J are TRBV11-2 and TRBJ2-5, with TRBD2 identical over 14 bases. The germline gives CDR1 SGHAT, CDR2 FQNNGV. Trimming at V came to 2 bases and at J to 5 bases, leaving 7 bases not matched to a gene. This CDR3 is 17 amino acids long. CDR3 sequence reads: CASSLRVGLAGVETQYF. DNA of the CDR3: TGTGCCAGCAGCTTACGGGTGGGACTAGCGGGAGTCGAGACCCAGTACTTC.

This chain connects TRBV19 to TRBJ1-2; a weak D match, TRBD1 (5 bases). Trimming removed 6 bases at V and 7 bases at J, with 18 bases between. In germline, CDR1 is LNHDA, CDR2 SQIVND (reference sequence). There are 14 residues in the CDR3. The CDR3 nucleotides are TGTGCCAGTAGGACAGACCATATCCCGGCTGGCTACACCTTC. Residues: CASRTDHIPAGYTF.

This clonotype has at least ten counts. This sequence joins TRBV5-1 and TRBJ2-7, with TRBD2 matching over 12 bases. The CDR3 runs to 16 residues. With 4 bases clipped from V and 1 base from J, the junction kept 6 bases outside the gene matches. The germline gives CDR1 SGHRS, CDR2 YFSETQ. The CDR3 sequence is CASSPRTSGDSYEQYF. CDR3 in DNA: TGCGCCAGCAGCCCAAGGACTAGCGGGGATTCCTACGAGCAGTACTTC. The full variable domain, with the rest looked up from reference TRBV5-1 and TRBJ2-7, is KAGVTQTPRYLIKTRGQQVTLSCSPISGHRSVSWYQQTPGQGLQFLFEYFSETQRNKGNFPGRFSGRQFSNSRSEMNVSTLELGDSALYLCASSPRTSGDSYEQYFGPGTRLTVT.

This chain connects TRBV29-1 to TRBJ1-1; 7 bases agree with TRBD1. Germline V CDR1 and CDR2: SQVTM, ANQGSEA. This CDR3 has 14 residues. The junction had 9 bases not matched to a gene; V was cut back by 5 bases and J by 3 bases. The CDR3 loop reads CSVPQTGWDTEAFF. DNA of the CDR3: TGCAGCGTTCCCCAGACAGGGTGGGACACTGAAGCTTTCTTT.

A few counts support this clonotype. The junction shows a germline mismatch at one end, possibly a read error. The chain combines TRBV6-5 with TRBJ2-6; no clear D. The CDR3 loop spans 13 amino acids. CDR1 and CDR2 (germline): MNHEY, SVGAGI. In nucleotides, the CDR3 is TGTGCCAGCAGTGAAGACGAGGCTAACACTGAAGCTTTC. This gives the protein CASSEDEANTEAF.

The chain carries TRBV18 and TRBJ1-1, with 8 positions matching TRBD1. This CDR3 region has 13 residues. V lost 5 bases, J lost 9 bases, and 8 bases stayed unmatched. Germline CDR1 and CDR2: KGHSH and LQKENI. The CDR3 nucleotides are TGTGCCAGCTCAACTCAGGGGGCGGTTAAAGCTTTCTTT. Protein sequence: CASSTQGAVKAFF. Full variable domain (rest looked up from reference TRBV18 and TRBJ1-1): NAGVMQNPRHLVRRRGQEARLRCSPMKGHSHVYWYRQLPEEGLKFMVYLQKENIIDESGMPKERFSAEFPKEGPSILRIQQVVRGDSAAYFCASSTQGAVKAFFGQGTRLTVV.

This clonotype was detected ten times or more. This chain connects TRBV7-9 to TRBJ1-1; no reliable D call. V was shortened by 0 bases and J by 4 bases, with 12 bases between the two germline ends. Germline V CDR1 and CDR2: SEHNR, FQNEAQ (reference sequence). The CDR3 covers 15 residues. CDR3 DNA sequence: TGTGCCAGCAGCTTAGCGGGCGGGCCGGGCACTGAAGCTTTCTTT. It encodes CASSLAGGPGTEAFF.

This clonotype was counted once. The chain recombines TRBV20-1 with TRBJ1-4, with a weak D call TRBD1 (5 bases). The CDR3 totals 16 residues. With 3 bases removed from V and 2 bases from J, the gap between germline ends came to 16 bases. CDR1 and CDR2 from the germline V gene are DFQATT and SNEGSKA (reference sequence). The CDR3 coding sequence is TGCAGTGCTAGGGGGGTAGTAGGGGTGACTAATGAAAAACTGTTTTTT. Amino acid sequence: CSARGVVGVTNEKLFF.

The rearrangement uses TRBV24-1 and TRBJ1-1, with 8 bases identical to TRBD1. There are 14 residues in the CDR3. In germline, CDR1 is KGHDR, CDR2 SFDVKD. V dropped 7 bases and J dropped 6; count of bases not matched to a gene: 9. The CDR3 bases are TGTGCCACCAGCAGGACAGGGTCCCGCGCTGAAGCTTTCTTT. Translating it yields CATSRTGSRAEAFF.

The sample holds many counts of this clonotype. The V and J genes are TRBV7-2 and TRBJ1-5; no firm D call. The germline gives CDR1 SGHTA, CDR2 FQGNSA. The CDR3 sequence is 17 residues long. The ends were cut back, 6 bases at V and 2 bases at J, with 20 bases in the middle. The CDR3 region is CASSSLGLSGGNQPQHF. In nucleotides, the CDR3 is TGTGCCAGCAGTAGTTTGGGTCTCTCGGGCGGCAATCAGCCCCAGCATTTT.

In this sample, this clonotype turned up once. The V call is TRBV7-9, the J call TRBJ1-4; no definite D call. CDR1 is SEHNR, CDR2 FQNEAQ, per germline (reference sequence). The CDR3 runs 12 residues. The V end lost 11 bases, the J end lost 8 bases, and 15 bases lay between the germline ends. CDR3 sequence reads: CAEGGHLEKLFF. The CDR3 nucleotides are TGTGCCGAGGGCGGGCACTTGGAAAAACTGTTTTTT.

There are many counts of this clonotype. The chain employs TRBV19 and TRBJ1-1; the D gene is possibly TRBD1 (6 bases). Germline-derived CDR1 and CDR2 are LNHDA and SQIVND (reference sequence). Trimming pared 5 bases from V and 4 bases from J, leaving 17 bases between. The CDR3 has 15 residues. CDR3 amino acids: CASSSTGLEGTEAFF. As DNA, the CDR3 is TGTGCCAGTAGTTCCACAGGGCTAGAGGGCACTGAAGCTTTCTTT.

This clonotype was seen at least ten times. This chain joins TRBV4-1 and TRBJ2-7, with TRBD2 matching 13 bases. This CDR3 contains 16 residues. The germline CDR1 and CDR2 sequences are MGHRA and YSYEKL. After removal of 4 bases from V and 2 bases from J, the junction contained 5 bases not matched to a gene. This chain's CDR3 is CASSPPGTSGTYEQYF. In DNA form, the CDR3 reads TGCGCCAGCAGCCCCCCCGGGACTAGCGGGACCTACGAGCAGTACTTC.

The table lists this clonotype with a few counts. This chain connects TRBV6-1 to TRBJ1-3; no clear D gene. The V gene lost 8 bases and the J gene lost 1 base, with 12 bases spanning the gap. Germline V CDR1 and CDR2: MNHNS, SASEGT. The CDR3 is 14 residues long. CDR3 in amino acids: CASREVGSGNTIYF. CDR3 sequence (DNA): TGTGCCAGCCGCGAAGTAGGTTCTGGAAACACCATATATTTT.

The rearrangement uses TRBV5-1 and TRBJ1-1; the D gene is possibly TRBD1 (5 bases). Germline V lookup: CDR1 SGHRS, CDR2 YFSETQ. Trimming shortened V by 1 base and J by 0 bases, and 16 bases separated the two germline ends. This CDR3 contains 17 residues. CDR3 protein: CASSLFAGPGMNTEAFF. The CDR3 DNA reads TGCGCCAGCAGCTTGTTCGCGGGGCCGGGGATGAACACTGAAGCTTTCTTT.